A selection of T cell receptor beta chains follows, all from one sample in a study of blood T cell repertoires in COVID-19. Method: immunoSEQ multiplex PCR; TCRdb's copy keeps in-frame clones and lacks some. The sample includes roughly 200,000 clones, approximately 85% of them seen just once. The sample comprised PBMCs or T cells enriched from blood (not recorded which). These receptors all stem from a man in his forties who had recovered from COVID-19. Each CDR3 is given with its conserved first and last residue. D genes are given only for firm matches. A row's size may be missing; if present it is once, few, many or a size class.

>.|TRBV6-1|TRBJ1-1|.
TGTGCCAGCAGTGAATTCGGAGGGTCGTCTGAAGCTTTCTTT
CASSEFGGSSEAFF
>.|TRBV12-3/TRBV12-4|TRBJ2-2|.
TGTGCCAGCAGTTTATCCTTCACCGGGGAGCTGTTTTTT
CASSLSFTGELFF
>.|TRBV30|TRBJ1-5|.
TGTGCCTGCTCTACTGGGCCTAACACCCAGCCCCAGCATTTT
CACSTGPNTQPQHF
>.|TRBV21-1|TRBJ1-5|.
TGTGCCAGCAGCACTAATCAGCCCCAGCATTTT
CASSTNQPQHF
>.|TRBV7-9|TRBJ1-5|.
TGTGCCAGCAGCTCAGTGGATCAGCCCCAGCATTTT
CASSSVDQPQHF
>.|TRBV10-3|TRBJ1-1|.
TGTGCCATCGGTGAGGGCCGGAACACTGAAGCTTTCTTT
CAIGEGRNTEAFF
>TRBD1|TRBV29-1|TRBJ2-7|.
TGCAGCGTTGAAGGGGACAGGGATGGATCCTACGAGCAGTACTTC
CSVEGDRDGSYEQYF
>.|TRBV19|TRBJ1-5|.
TGTGCCAGTAGTATAGGCCTAGCCGGGATTAGCAATCAGCCCCAGCATTTT
CASSIGLAGISNQPQHF
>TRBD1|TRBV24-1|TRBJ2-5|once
TGTGCCACCAGTGATTTTGGGCGACAGGGCGGGACCCAGTACTTC
CATSDFGRQGGTQYF
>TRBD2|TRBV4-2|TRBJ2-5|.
TGTGCCAGCAGCCACGCCCCGAGGAGGACTAGCGGGAGGGTAGAGACCCAGTACTTC
CASSHAPRRTSGRVETQYF
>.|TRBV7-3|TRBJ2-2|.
TGTGCCAGCGCTCGGGGGGCCGCATCGAACACCGGGGAGCTGTTTTTT
CASARGAASNTGELFF
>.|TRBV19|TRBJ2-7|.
TGTGCCAGTAGTATAATCAGGGGGGCCTACGAGCAGTACTTC
CASSIIRGAYEQYF
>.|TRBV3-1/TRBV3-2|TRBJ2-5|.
TGTGCCAGCAGCCAAGATGGGATAGCCTACAGGCTTCAAGAGACCCAGTACTTC
CASSQDGIAYRLQETQYF
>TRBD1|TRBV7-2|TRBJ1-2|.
TGTGCCAGCAGCGACCGGACAGGGGTCGGCTATGGCTACACCTTC
CASSDRTGVGYGYTF
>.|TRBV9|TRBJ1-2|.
TGTGCCAGCAGCGTAGCGGACAGTACCTATGGCTACACCTTC
CASSVADSTYGYTF
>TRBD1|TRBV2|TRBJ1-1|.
TGTGCCAGCAACAGGAACCGGGGACAGGTTAGGACTGAAGCTTTCTTT
CASNRNRGQVRTEAFF
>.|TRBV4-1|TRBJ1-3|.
TGCGCCAGCAGCTCCTACAGGAAGGGTGGAAACACCATATATTTT
CASSSYRKGGNTIYF
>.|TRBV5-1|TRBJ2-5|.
TGCGCCAGCAGCTTGGCGGCGGCCCAAGAGACCCAGTACTTC
CASSLAAAQETQYF